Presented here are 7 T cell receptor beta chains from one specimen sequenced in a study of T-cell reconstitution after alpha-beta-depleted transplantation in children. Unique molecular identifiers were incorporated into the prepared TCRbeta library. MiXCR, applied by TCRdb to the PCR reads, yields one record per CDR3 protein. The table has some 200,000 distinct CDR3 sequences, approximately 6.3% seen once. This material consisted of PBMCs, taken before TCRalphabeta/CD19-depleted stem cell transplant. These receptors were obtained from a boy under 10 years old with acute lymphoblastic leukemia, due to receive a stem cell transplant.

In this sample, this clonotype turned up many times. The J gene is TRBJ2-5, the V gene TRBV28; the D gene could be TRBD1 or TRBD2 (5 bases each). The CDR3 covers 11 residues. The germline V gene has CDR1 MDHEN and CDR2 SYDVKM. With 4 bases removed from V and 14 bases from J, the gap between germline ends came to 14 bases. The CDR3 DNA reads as TGTGCCAGCAGTTATGGGGGACCCCTCTACTTC. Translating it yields CASSYGGPLYF.

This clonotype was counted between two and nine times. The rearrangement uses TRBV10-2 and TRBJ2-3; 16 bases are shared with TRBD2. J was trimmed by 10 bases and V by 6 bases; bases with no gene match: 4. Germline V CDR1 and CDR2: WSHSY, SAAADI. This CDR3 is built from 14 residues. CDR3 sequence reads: CASRGLAGGGAQYF. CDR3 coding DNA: TGCGCCAGCAGGGGACTAGCGGGAGGGGGTGCGCAGTATTTT.

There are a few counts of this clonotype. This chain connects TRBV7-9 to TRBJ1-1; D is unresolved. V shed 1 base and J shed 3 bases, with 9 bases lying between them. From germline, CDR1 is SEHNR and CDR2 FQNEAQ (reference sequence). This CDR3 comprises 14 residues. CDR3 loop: CASSLGAPDTEAFF. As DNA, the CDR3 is TGTGCCAGCAGCTTAGGGGCCCCGGACACTGAAGCTTTCTTT. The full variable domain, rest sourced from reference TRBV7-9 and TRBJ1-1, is DTGVSQNPRHKITKRGQNVTFRCDPISEHNRLYWYRQTLGQGPEFLTYFQNEAQLEKSRLLSDRFSAERPKGSFSTLEIQRTEQGDSAMYLCASSLGAPDTEAFFGQGTRLTVV.

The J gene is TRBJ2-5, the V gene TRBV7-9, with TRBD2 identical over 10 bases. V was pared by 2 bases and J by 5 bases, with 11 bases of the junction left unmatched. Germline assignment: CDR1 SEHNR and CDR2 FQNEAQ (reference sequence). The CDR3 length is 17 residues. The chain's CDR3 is CASSLTVAGGVGETQYF. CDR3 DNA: TGTGCCAGCAGCTTAACAGTAGCGGGGGGCGTTGGTGAGACCCAGTACTTC.

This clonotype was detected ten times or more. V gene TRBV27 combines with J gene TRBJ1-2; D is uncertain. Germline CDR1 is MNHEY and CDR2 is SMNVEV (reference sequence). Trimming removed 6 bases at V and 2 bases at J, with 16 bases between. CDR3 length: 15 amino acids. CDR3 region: CASSPKLDGNYGYTF. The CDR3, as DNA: TGTGCCAGCAGCCCCAAACTTGACGGGAACTATGGCTACACCTTC.

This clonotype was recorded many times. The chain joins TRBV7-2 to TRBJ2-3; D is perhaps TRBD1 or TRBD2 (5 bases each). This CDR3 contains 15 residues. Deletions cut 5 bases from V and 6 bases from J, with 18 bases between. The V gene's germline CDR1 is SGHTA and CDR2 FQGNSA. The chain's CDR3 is CASSPQGTGEDTQYF. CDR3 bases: TGTGCCAGCAGCCCCCAGGGCACCGGGGAGGATACGCAGTATTTT. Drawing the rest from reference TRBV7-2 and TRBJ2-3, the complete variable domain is GAGVSQSPSNKVTEKGKDVELRCDPISGHTALYWYRQSLGQGLEFLIYFQGNSAPDKSGLPSDRFSAERTGGSVSTLTIQRTQQEDSAVYLCASSPQGTGEDTQYFGPGTRLTVL.

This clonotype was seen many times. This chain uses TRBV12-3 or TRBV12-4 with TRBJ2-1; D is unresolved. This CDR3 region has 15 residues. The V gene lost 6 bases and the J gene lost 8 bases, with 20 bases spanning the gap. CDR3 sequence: CASRPPRRPYHEQFF. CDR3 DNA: TGTGCCAGCAGGCCTCCCAGGCGACCTTATCATGAGCAGTTCTTC.